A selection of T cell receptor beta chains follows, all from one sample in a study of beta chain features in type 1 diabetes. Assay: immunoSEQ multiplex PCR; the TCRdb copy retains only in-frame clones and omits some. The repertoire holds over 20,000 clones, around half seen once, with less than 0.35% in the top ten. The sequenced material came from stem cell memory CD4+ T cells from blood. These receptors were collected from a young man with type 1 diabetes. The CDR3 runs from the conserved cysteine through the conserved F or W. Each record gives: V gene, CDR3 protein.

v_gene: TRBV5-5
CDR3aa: CASSYQGNQPQHF

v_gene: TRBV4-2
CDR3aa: CASSALAGGSYNEQFF

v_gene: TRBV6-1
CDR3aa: CASILRDMSTDTQYF

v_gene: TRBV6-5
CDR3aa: CASSSTGGGQPQHF

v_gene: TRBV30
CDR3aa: CAWRETAEQYF

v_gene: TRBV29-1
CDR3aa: CSVHLQWSAEAFF

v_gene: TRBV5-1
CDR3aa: CASSRDGLAGGVMNTGELFF

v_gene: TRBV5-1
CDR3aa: CASSFQGAGTEAFF

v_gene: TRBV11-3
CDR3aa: CASSLGTGGRETQYF

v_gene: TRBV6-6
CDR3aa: CASSGTGDYGYTF

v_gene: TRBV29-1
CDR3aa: CSVAGGRSSYEQYF

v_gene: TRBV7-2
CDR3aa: CASSPLPDTQYF